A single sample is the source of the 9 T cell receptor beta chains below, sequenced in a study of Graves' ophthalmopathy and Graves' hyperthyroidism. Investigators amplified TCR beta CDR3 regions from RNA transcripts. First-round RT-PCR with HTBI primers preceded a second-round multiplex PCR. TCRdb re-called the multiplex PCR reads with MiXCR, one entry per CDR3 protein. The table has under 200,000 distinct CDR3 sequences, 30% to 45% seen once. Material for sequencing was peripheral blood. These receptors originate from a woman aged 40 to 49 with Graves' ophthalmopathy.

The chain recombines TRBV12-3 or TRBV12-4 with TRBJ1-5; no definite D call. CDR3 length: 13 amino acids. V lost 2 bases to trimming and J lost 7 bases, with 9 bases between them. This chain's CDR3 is CASSLMARQPQHF. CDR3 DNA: TGTGCCAGCAGTTTAATGGCAAGGCAGCCCCAGCATTTT.

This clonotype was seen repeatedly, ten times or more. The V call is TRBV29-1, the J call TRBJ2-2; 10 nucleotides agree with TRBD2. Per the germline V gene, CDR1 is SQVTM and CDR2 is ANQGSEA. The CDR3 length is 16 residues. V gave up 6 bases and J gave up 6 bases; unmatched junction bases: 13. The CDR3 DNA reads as TGCAGCGTCCCCGGAACGGGGACTAGCGACCCCGGGGAGCTGTTTTTT. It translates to CSVPGTGTSDPGELFF.

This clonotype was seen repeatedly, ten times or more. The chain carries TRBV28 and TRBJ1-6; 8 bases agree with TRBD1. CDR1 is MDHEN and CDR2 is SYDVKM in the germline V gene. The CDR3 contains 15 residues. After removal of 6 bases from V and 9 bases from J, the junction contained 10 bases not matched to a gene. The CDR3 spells CASSKGQGRVSPLHF. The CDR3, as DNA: TGTGCCAGCAGCAAAGGACAGGGCCGGGTTTCACCCCTCCACTTT.

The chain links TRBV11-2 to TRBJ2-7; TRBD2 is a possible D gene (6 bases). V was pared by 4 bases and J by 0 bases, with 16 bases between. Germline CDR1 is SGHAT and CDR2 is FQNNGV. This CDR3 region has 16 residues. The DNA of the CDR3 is TGTGCCAGCAGCTACAGAGCGGGCGCCAGCTCCTACGAGCAGTACTTC. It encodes CASSYRAGASSYEQYF.

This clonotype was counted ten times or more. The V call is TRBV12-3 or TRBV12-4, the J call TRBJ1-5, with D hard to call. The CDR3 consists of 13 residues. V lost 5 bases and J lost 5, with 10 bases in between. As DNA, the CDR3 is TGTGCCAGCAGTAGGCAGGACGATCAGCCCCAGCATTTT. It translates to CASSRQDDQPQHF.

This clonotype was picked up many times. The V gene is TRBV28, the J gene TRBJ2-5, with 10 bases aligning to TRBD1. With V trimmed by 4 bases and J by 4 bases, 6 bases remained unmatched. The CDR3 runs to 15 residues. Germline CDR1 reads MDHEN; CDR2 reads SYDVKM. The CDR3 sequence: CASSSTGTGAETQYF. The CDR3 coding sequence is TGTGCCAGCAGTTCCACCGGGACAGGGGCAGAGACCCAGTACTTC.

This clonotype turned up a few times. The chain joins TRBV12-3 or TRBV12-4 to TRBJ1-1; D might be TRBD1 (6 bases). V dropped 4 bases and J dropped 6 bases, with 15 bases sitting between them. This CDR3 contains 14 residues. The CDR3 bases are TGTGCCAGCAGTTCCTCCTCAGGGGCTCCTGAAGCTTTCTTT. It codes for CASSSSSGAPEAFF.

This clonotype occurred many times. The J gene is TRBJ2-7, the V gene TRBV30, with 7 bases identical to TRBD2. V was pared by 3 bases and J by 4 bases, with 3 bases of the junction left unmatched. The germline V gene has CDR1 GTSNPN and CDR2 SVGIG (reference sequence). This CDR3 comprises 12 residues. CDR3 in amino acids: CAWRPGGYEQYF. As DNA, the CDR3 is TGTGCCTGGAGGCCGGGGGGTTACGAGCAGTACTTC.

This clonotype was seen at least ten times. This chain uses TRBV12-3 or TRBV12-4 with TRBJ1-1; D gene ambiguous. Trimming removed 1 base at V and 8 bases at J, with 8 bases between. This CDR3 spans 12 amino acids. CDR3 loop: CASSLGSREAFF. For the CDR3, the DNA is TGTGCCAGCAGTTTAGGGTCGAGGGAAGCTTTCTTT.